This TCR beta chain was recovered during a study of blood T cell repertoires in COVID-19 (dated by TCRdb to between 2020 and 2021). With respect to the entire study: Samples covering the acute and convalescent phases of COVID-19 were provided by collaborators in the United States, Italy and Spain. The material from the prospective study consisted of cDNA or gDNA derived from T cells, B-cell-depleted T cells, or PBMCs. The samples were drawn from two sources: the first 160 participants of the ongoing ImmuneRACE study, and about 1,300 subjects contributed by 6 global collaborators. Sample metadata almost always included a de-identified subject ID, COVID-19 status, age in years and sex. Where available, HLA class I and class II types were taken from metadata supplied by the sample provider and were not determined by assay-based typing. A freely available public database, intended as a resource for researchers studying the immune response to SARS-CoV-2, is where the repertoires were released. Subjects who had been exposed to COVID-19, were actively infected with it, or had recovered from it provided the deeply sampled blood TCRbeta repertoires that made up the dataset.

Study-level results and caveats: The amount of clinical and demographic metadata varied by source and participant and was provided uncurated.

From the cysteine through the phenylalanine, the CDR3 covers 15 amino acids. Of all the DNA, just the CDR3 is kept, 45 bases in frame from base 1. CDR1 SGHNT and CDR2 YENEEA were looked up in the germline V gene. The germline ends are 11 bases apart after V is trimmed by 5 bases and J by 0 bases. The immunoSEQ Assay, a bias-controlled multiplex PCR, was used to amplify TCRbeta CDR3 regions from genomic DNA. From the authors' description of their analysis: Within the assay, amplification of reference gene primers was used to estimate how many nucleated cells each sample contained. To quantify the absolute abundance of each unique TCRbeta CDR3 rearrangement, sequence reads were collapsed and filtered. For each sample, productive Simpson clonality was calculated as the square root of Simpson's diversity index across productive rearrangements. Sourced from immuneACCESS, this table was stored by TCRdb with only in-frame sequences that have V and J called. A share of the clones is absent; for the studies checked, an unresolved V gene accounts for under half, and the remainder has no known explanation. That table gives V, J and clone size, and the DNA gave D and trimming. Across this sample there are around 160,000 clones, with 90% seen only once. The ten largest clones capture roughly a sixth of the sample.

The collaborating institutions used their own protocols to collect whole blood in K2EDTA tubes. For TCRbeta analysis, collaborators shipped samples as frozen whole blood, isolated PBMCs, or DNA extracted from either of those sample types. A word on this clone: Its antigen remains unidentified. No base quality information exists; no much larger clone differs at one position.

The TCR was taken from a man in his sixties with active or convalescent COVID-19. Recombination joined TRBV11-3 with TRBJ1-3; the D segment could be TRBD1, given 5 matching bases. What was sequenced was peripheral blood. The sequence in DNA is TGTGCCAGCAGCCTTGACAGAAACTCTGGAAACACCATATATTTT. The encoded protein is CASSLDRNSGNTIYF. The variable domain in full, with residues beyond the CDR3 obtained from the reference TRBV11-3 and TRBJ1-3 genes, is EAGVVQSPRYKIIEKKQPVAFWCNPISGHNTLYWYLQNLGQGPELLIRYENEEAVDDSQLPKDRFSAERLKGVDSTLKIQPAELGDSAVYLCASSLDRNSGNTIYFGEGSWLTVV.